This record concerns one TCR beta chain sequence. The antigen is undetermined. With the Oncomine TCR Beta short-read assay, DNA from cultured CD4+ T cells was sequenced. TCRdb ran MiXCR on the PCR reads and lists one entry per CDR3 protein. The table includes about 21,000 distinct CDR3 sequences, around 52% detected once. These data come from a study of vaccination and CD4 T cells after COVID-19. Across the study: Four females and six males made up the convalescents, with two Hispanic.

Stated treatment: roughly 11-day PBMC culture with coronavirus spike peptide pools or control peptides (ViraFEST assay). The CDR3 spans 13 residues. V was shortened by 3 bases and J by 2 bases, with 7 bases between the two germline ends. From germline, CDR1 is MDHEN and CDR2 SYDVKM. This chain links TRBV28 with TRBJ2-5, with no clear D. Sequenced material: CD4+ T cells from blood, cultured in vitro. The origin of this receptor is a human donor who had recovered from COVID-19. The CDR3 loop reads CASSFRQQETQYF. In DNA form, the CDR3 reads TGTGCCAGCAGTTTTAGGCAGCAAGAGACCCAGTACTTC.